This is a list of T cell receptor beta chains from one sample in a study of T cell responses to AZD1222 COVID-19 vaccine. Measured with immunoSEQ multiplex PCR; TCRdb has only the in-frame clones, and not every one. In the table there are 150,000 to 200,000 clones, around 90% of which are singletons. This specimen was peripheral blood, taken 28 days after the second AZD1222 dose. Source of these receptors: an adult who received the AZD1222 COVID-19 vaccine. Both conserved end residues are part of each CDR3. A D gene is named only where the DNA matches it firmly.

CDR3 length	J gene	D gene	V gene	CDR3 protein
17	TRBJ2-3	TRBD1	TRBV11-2	CASSFRDRSPSTDTQYF
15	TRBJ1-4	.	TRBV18	CASSPVKGVHEKLFF
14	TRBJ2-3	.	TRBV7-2	CASSSLGSTDTQYF
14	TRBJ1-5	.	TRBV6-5	CASSPRTFNQPQHF
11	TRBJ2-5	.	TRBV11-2	CASSRGETQYF
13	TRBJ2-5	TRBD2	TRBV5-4	CASRASGGETQYF
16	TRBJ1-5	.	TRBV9	CASSVWGYGSNQPQHF
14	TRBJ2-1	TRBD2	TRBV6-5	CASSYGAGTNEQFF
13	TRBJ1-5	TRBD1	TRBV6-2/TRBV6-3	CASSYQGVQPQHF
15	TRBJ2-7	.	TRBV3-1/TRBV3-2	CASSQEIGSSYEQYF
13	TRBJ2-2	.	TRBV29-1	CSGLLTVPGELFF
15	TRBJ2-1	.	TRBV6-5	CASSRNWDANNEQFF
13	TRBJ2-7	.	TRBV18	CASSMDSSYEQYF
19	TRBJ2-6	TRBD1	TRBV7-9	CASSLEQGNGPSGANVLTF
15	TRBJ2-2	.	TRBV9	CASRAEQGTTGELFF
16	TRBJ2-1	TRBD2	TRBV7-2	CASSSIAGGAYNEQFF
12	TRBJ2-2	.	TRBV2	CASKLGGGELFF
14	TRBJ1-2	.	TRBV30	CASPTRGSNYGYTF
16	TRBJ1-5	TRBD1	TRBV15	CATSSKGQGKDQPQHF
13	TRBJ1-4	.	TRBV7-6	CASSSTTNEKLFF
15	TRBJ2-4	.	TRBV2	CASSDPPEAKNIQYF
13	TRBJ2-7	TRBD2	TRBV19	CASSDRGRVEQYF
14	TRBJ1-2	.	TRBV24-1	CATSDFHTNYGYTF
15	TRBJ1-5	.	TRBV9	CASSVGGHSNQPQHF
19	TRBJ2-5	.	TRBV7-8	CASSLGHLLPGQGKETQYF
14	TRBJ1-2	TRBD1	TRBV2	CASLGTGTKYGYTF
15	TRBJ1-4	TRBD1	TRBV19	CASSNTGTGEEKLFF
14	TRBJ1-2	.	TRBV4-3	CASSQGARGGGYTF
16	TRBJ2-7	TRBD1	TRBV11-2	CASSLGGGTGYYEQYF
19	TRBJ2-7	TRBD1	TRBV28	CASSLPRGRVEGVSYEQYF
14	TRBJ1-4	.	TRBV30	CAWSVAQGNEKLFF
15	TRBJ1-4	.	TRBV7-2	CASSGGAGTNEKLFF
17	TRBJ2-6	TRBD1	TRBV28	CASSFGQGATGANVLTF
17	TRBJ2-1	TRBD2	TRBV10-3	CAISESIAGSQLNEQFF
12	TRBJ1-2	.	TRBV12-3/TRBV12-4	CASSTANYGYTF
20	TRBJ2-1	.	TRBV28	CASRPPSDSALGVSYNEQFF
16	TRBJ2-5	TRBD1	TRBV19	CASSIMLGRGQETQYF
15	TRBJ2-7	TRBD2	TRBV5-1	CASSPASGRAGEQYF
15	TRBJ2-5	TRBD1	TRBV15	CATSSWGTGEETQYF
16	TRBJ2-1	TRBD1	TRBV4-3	CASSQDWGQTYNEQFF
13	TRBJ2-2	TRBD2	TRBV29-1	CSGAGVGTGELFF
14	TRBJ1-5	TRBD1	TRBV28	CASSKGGGNQPQHF
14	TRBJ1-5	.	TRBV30	CAWRDLLGNQPQHF
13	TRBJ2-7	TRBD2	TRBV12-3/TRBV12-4	CASSLLAAYEQYF
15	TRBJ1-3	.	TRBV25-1	CASSEWVSSGNTIYF
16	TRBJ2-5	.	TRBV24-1	CATSDPSLPGRETQYF
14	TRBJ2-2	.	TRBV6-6	CASSYRANTGELFF
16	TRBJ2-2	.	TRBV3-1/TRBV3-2	CASSQDGSTGTGELFF
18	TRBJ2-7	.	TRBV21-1	CASSKLRGTSGKVDEQYF
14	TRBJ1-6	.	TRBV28	CASINPGGHSPLHF
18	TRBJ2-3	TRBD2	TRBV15	CATSRDRSGGGGADTQYF
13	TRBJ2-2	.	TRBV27	CASSSQNTGELFF
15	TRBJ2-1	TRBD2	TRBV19	CASRLAGGGYNEQFF
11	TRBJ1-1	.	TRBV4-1	CASSQVGGAFF
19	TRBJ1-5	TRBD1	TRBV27	CASNKGRAGQTYSNQPQHF
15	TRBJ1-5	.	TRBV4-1	CASSLSEGGNQPQHF
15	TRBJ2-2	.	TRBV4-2	CASSQRGANTGELFF
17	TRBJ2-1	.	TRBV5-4	CASSARGAGKRANEQFF
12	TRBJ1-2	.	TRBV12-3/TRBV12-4	CASSPGLSGYTF
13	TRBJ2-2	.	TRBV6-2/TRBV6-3	CASSQGLSGELFF